This entry describes one T cell receptor (beta chain). No antigen is known for it. No much larger clone is present one base from it, and per-base qualities are unavailable. The library was produced with the immunoSEQ multiplex PCR assay. For the multiplex PCR, a mixture combining 60 forward primers for TCR Vbeta segments and 13 reverse primers for TCR Jbeta segments was used. Amplification of the CDR3 region of rearranged TCR beta genes was performed with a multiplex PCR assay on genomic DNA. On the Illumina HiSeq System, the amplified TCR beta libraries were sequenced as 87-base-pair reads. From the authors' description of their analysis: A later analysis tallied around 87 million unique TCR beta chains across the 640 or so repertoires, and 10 million to 11 million of those chains were shared by two or more donors. A nearest-neighbor algorithm error-corrected the raw reads and collapsed the reads into unique sequences, merging closely related sequences to remove PCR and sequencing errors. Alignment of CDR3 sequences to IMGT reference sequences was used to assign V, D and J gene segments. For a sequence to be retained, at least a six-nucleotide match to both a V gene segment and a J gene segment was required. A rearrangement was called productive if the CDR3 had no stop codons and remained in frame with V and J, and every other rearrangement was called non-productive. CDR3 was defined according to IMGT convention as the region running from the second conserved V-encoded cysteine to the conserved J-encoded phenylalanine. In an earlier analysis of 587 of the donors, sequences lacking an unambiguous match to a single V gene segment were excluded. An earlier analysis of a few hundred of the donors called V segments functional above 56.7% productive rearrangements and segregating when the between-donor standard deviation exceeded 5%. To diagnose cytomegalovirus status from the catalog of TCR beta chain sequences, a statistical classification framework was built. V and J gene assignment, in a later analysis, came from comparing TCR nucleotide sequences with IMGT/GENE-DB human TR gene sequences. In a later analysis, CDR3 sequences and most-parsimonious VDJ recombination scenarios were assigned using the TCRdist pipeline. In a later analysis, each TCR beta chain was defined by its CDR3 amino acid sequence together with its V-gene family, and reads lacking a unique V-gene family were excluded. In a later analysis, nearly 600 highly shared, low-generation-probability nucleotide sequences were removed to address suspected cross-contamination and a sequencing artifact. In a later analysis, a clonal expansion index was calculated for each public chain from normalized within-repertoire ranks of inferred template counts. In a later analysis, generation probabilities were computed with a VDJ recombination model fitted to out-of-frame rearrangements, and the resulting probabilities were checked against IGoR. In a later analysis, hypergeometric tests were used to score TCR-TCR, TCR-HLA and TCR-CMV co-occurrence, with a repertoire-size bias correction applied to TCR pairs. False discovery rates were estimated in a later analysis by permuting HLA or CMV assignments 20 times. In a later analysis, co-occurring TCRs were grouped using DBSCAN, with TCRdist sequence similarity added in when clustering inside HLA-allele-positive subsets. Repertoires with fewer than 30,000 or more than 120,000 public chains, plus five repertoires with anomalous nucleotide sharing, were excluded from co-occurrence clustering. This immuneACCESS table, as held by TCRdb, lists in-frame sequences with V and J called but not all clones. Of the missing ones, under half trace to an unresolved V gene in checked studies; the others have no known cause. For V, J and clone size, that table is used; D and trimming come from the DNA. The sample table contains about 85,000 clones; only one count was recorded for less than 80% of them. The top ten hold approximately 2.1% of the sample.

The data originate from a study of cytomegalovirus exposure and HLA in healthy donors listed by TCRdb under 2017. General notes on the study: According to an earlier analysis of a few hundred of the donors, some 180 million T cells yielded 90 million to 130 million unique TCR beta sequences and 250 to 350 Gb of sequence data. Approximately 300 gigabases of sequencing data and approximately 85 million unique TCR sequences were included in an early release covering roughly 600 HLA-typed donors. Of the approximately 400 genotyped donors, approximately 80% fell in the genetic ancestry cluster associated with self-reported Caucasian donors. The study aimed to test whether cataloging public T cell receptors could reveal signatures of past pathogen exposure. The study used immunosequencing to profile the T cell repertoires of 600 to 850 subjects and linked those repertoires to cytomegalovirus serostatus. Along with the roughly 700-subject first cohort, a separate validation cohort of over 90 different subjects was used. To predict cytomegalovirus infection status, the study brought together high-throughput TCR immunosequencing, statistical association of individual TCRs with disease status, and machine learning. A later analysis re-analyzed previously published TCR beta repertoires from roughly 600 donors and added high-resolution HLA genotyping to study TCR occurrence patterns. The later analysis used no new phenotypic data to find candidate immune exposures, relying instead on TCR beta sequences and their occurrence across donors. In an earlier analysis of a few hundred of the donors, high-throughput TCR beta sequencing was used to judge whether each TCR beta V gene segment behaved as functional or pseudogenic. Donor age, sex, ethnicity and CMV serostatus were compiled together with the repertoire data. Genome-wide SNP genotypes for about three fifths of the roughly 700 donors were used in a later genetic analysis, which treated that subset as a discovery cohort. Every repertoire in the discovery cohort had been generated on one and the same sequencing platform. Class I and class II HLA loci were covered by the typing at four-digit resolution. Typing coverage varied by locus: roughly 620-640 donors for A, B, C, DRB1 and DQB1; roughly 500 for DQA1; nearly 610 for DPA1; more than 450 for DPB1. Five DR-DQ haplotypes were treated as single units for association and clustering because of strong linkage in the cohort. Among over 350 genotyped donors of the cohort, an average of roughly 240,000 unique TCR beta nucleotide sequences were sequenced per donor, roughly 18% of them non-productive.

Here is what the overall study found, with its caveats: At a false discovery rate of 0.05, a later analysis linked about 16,000 TCR beta sequences to specific HLA alleles. In both the original and validation cohorts, the classifier was reported to diagnose cytomegalovirus status with high specificity and sensitivity. Compared with the roughly 720-donor mean, donors in an Asian-associated ancestry cluster had fewer N-insertions in productive TCRs, according to a later genetic analysis. The presence/absence analyses assumed that sequencing depth was roughly uniform across donors, and that assumption may not be true. In a later genetic analysis, a missense DCLRE1C variant was associated with V-gene and J-gene trimming of TCR beta chains, and the association was replicated in an independent cohort. In an earlier analysis of some 500 of the donors, most TCR beta V segments appeared in productive rearrangements about 90% or about 30% of the time, broadly matching IMGT annotations. Approximately 18 rarely observed V segments, including chromosome 9 orphons, were excluded from the earlier analysis of some 590 of the donors because counts were too low. Because HLA typing was missing for some donors at each locus, association tests included only the typed subset. The authors suggested that the approach could potentially be extended to other disease states and immunological phenotypes. In vitro tests confirmed that a few of the cytomegalovirus-associated TCR beta chains recognize cytomegalovirus antigens. In a later analysis, TCR association rates were found to vary across HLA loci, with the most associated TCRs seen for DRB1 alleles and the fewest for HLA-C alleles. Some IMGT-functional V segments, including TRBV6-2 and TRBV6-3, could not be distinguished by the 87-base-pair reads and were therefore excluded. In a later analysis, most CMV-associated TCR beta chains were found to appear HLA-restricted, with HLA associations seemingly driven largely by CMV exposure. A total of roughly 160 TCR beta chains were listed by the study as associated with cytomegalovirus. A later analysis reported that several top co-occurrence clusters appeared linked to parvovirus B19, influenza, CMV and Epstein-Barr virus. Correlated functional status among segregating V segments might be attributable to linkage disequilibrium, but an unknown experimental factor could not be ruled out. The sequencing pipeline was judged likely to have produced a cluster of highly shared sequence variants as a technical artifact. A further reported finding was that TCR beta sequences accurately predicted the HLA-A and HLA-B alleles for most subjects in the first cohort. In a later analysis, HLA-associated TCR beta chains were found to be more clonally expanded and to have lower generation probabilities than equally common non-associated chains. When HLA alleles, especially DR and DQ, strongly co-occurred, attributing TCR associations to individual alleles was difficult. In this cohort, only TCR beta chains were sequenced, and detectable features were limited by the absence of alpha or paired-chain data. Immune exposure information for the cohort was limited to CMV serostatus. While some public TCRs were present in many individuals, most TCR sequences turned up only very rarely across donors.

The CDR3 holds 15 amino acids from the cysteine to the phenylalanine. Only the CDR3 part of the read is kept: 45 bases, read in frame from the first base. According to the germline V gene (reference sequence), CDR1 reads MNHEY and CDR2 reads SMNVEV. V has 11 bases trimmed and J has 4 bases trimmed; junction bases matching no gene number 9. The cohort consisted of approximately 690 healthy bone marrow donors. At the time of sampling, every cohort member was nominally healthy, though immune exposures that went unrecorded were likely present. The donor was CMV seronegative and belonged to the group of approximately 320 seronegative cohort members. Each donor provided a peripheral blood sample, and peripheral blood mononuclear cells were used for TCR beta sequencing. The Qiagen DNeasy Blood Extraction Kit was used to extract genomic DNA from the blood cell samples.

Sequencing was done on a sample of PBMCs. The sequence came from a man aged 30 to 45 in good health and CMV-seronegative. The chain was built from TRBV27 and TRBJ2-5; 14 bases in the middle match TRBD2. At the DNA level, the sequence is TGTGCCGCTGGGACCGGGACTAGCGGGGGAGAGACCCAGTACTTC. It codes for CAAGTGTSGGETQYF.